This T cell receptor (beta chain) was profiled in a study of shared clonotypes between healthy human individuals. General observations from the study: An anticipated effect of sequencing depth on clonotype sharing among donors was recognized. Lower generation probabilities were found for non-shared clonotypes than for those shared by all four donors.

CD45RA+ naive and CD45RA-negative memory subsets were separated from CD4+ cells. CDR1 is MGHRA, CDR2 YSYEKL, per germline. The V and J ends lost 0 bases and 6 bases respectively, with 11 bases between them. There are 15 residues in the CDR3. Genomic DNA from each subset was divided evenly over several immunoSEQ plates. Here immunoSEQ multiplex PCR was the method, and the copy in TCRdb shows in-frame clones only, minus some. The sample holds about 2 million clones, around 95% seen once. In this sample, this clone turned up once. Its antigen is unidentified. What was sequenced was naive CD4+ T cells sorted from blood. Regarding subset: CD45RA+ positively selected. This TCR was recovered from a young man in good health. The chain has TRBV4-1 and TRBJ2-2, with D tentatively TRBD1 (6 bases). As DNA, the CDR3 is TGCGCCAGCAGCCAAGAGGGGGCGACCCCCGGGGAGCTGTTTTTT. Protein sequence: CASSQEGATPGELFF.